The 10 T cell receptor beta chains presented below share a single source sample, sequenced in a study of OX40 agonist ivuxolimab in advanced cancers. TCRdb's copy holds only in-frame clones and misses some; the assay was immunoSEQ multiplex PCR. This sample has roughly 50,000 clones, with around four fifths found just once. The sample was CD4+ or CD8+ T cells sorted from blood, taken in a trial of the OX40 agonist ivuxolimab. The receptor source for this set is an adult with an advanced solid tumor such as melanoma, head and neck, liver or kidney cancer.

The chain has TRBV6-6 and TRBJ2-1, with D tentatively TRBD2 (5 bases). Per germline, CDR1 MNHNY and CDR2 SVGAGI (reference sequence). V shed 2 bases and J shed 0 bases, with 8 bases lying between them. The CDR3 is made up of 15 amino acids. The CDR3 loop is CASSYGESSYNEQFF. As DNA, the CDR3 is TGTGCCAGCAGTTACGGGGAGAGCTCCTACAATGAGCAGTTCTTC.

The chain joins TRBV7-2 to TRBJ2-3; D is uncertain. Germline CDR1 reads SGHTA; CDR2 reads FQGNSA. The CDR3 extends over 14 amino acids. Trimming took 1 base from V and 0 from J, leaving 5 bases between them. DNA of the CDR3: TGTGCCAGCAGCTTAGTATCTAGCACAGATACGCAGTATTTT. This encodes CASSLVSSTDTQYF.

The genes are TRBV5-4 and TRBJ2-1; no clear D. The CDR3 sequence is 15 residues long. Trimming cost V 4 bases and J 0 bases, with 11 bases left between them. The V gene's germline CDR1 is SGHNT and CDR2 YYREEE (reference sequence). CDR3 bases: TGTGCCAGCAGCGGAACTCAGAGCTCCTACAATGAGCAGTTCTTC. Translation: CASSGTQSSYNEQFF. Complete variable domain (other parts from reference TRBV5-4 and TRBJ2-1): ETGVTQSPTHLIKTRGQQVTLRCSSQSGHNTVSWYQQALGQGPQFIFQYYREEENGRGNFPPRFSGLQFPNYSSELNVNALELDDSALYLCASSGTQSSYNEQFFGPGTRLTVL.

The chain is built from TRBV7-9 and TRBJ2-5, with TRBD2 identical over 12 bases. Germline V gene lookup returns CDR1 SEHNR and CDR2 FQNEAQ (reference sequence). The CDR3 covers 17 residues. J gave up 7 bases and V 1 base, and 10 bases lay outside the gene matches. CDR3 in amino acids: CASSLGLAGAPWGTQYF. The DNA of the CDR3 is TGTGCCAGCAGCTTAGGACTAGCGGGGGCCCCGTGGGGGACCCAGTACTTC.

The chain recombines TRBV19 with TRBJ1-2, with 11 positions matching TRBD1. Looked up from germline, CDR1 is LNHDA and CDR2 is SQIVND (reference sequence). The CDR3 totals 16 residues. The V segment lost 4 bases and the J segment 0 bases; nucleotides outside the gene matches: 4. The CDR3 sequence is CASSTGTGGPNYGYTF. CDR3 nucleotides: TGTGCCAGTAGTACCGGGACAGGGGGACCTAACTATGGCTACACCTTC.

The chain joins TRBV7-2 to TRBJ1-5; D not certain. This CDR3 region has 16 residues. Trimming took off 5 bases at V and 2 bases at J, with 16 bases between the two ends. Germline-derived CDR1 and CDR2 are SGHTA and FQGNSA. In DNA, the CDR3 is TGTGCCAGCAGCCCAAAGCTGGGTGTCGGCAATCAGCCCCAGCATTTT. It translates to CASSPKLGVGNQPQHF. The entire variable domain, with the rest obtained from reference TRBV7-2 and TRBJ1-5, is as follows: GAGVSQSPSNKVTEKGKDVELRCDPISGHTALYWYRQSLGQGLEFLIYFQGNSAPDKSGLPSDRFSAERTGGSVSTLTIQRTQQEDSAVYLCASSPKLGVGNQPQHFGDGTRLSIL.

The chain combines TRBV28 with TRBJ1-2, with 7 bases lining up with TRBD1. V shed 5 bases, J shed 5 bases, and the junction held 17 bases outside the gene matches. CDR3 length equals 17 residues. The germline CDR1 and CDR2 sequences are MDHEN and SYDVKM. DNA of the CDR3: TGTGCCAGCAGTGGGGGACAGCTATTGGGAGCTAGGTATGGCTACACCTTC. Protein: CASSGGQLLGARYGYTF.

This chain connects TRBV4-2 to TRBJ2-3; D unresolved. CDR3 size: 15 residues. Trimming pared 0 bases from V and 4 bases from J, leaving 11 bases between. Looked up from germline, CDR1 is LGHNA and CDR2 is YNFKEQ. The CDR3 sequence: CASSQDRGYPDTQYF. The DNA for the CDR3 is TGTGCCAGCAGCCAAGATCGAGGATACCCAGATACGCAGTATTTT.

The chain uses TRBV27 and TRBJ2-7; 12 bases align to TRBD2. The CDR3 runs 15 residues. CDR1 and CDR2 from the germline V gene are MNHEY and SMNVEV (reference sequence). V lost 5 bases and J lost 3; bases outside the gene matches: 5. The CDR3: CASSGRLAGDYEQYF. The DNA for the CDR3 is TGTGCCAGCAGTGGCCGACTAGCGGGAGACTACGAGCAGTACTTC.

The chain has TRBV28 and TRBJ2-1; 9 bases are shared with TRBD2. The CDR3 has 17 amino acids. CDR1 and CDR2 from the germline V gene are MDHEN and SYDVKM. J lost 1 base, V lost 3 bases, and 7 bases had no gene match. The chain's CDR3 is CASSFPAGGISYNEQFF. The CDR3 nucleotides are TGTGCCAGCAGTTTCCCAGCGGGAGGTATTTCCTACAATGAGCAGTTCTTC.